A single sample is the source of the 22 T cell receptor beta chains below, sequenced in a study of regulatory T cells in long-lasting Graves disease. Researchers made TCR beta libraries by using iRepertoire HTBI primers and running Arm-PCR on CDR3 regions. TCRdb ran MiXCR on the multiplex PCR reads and lists one entry per CDR3 protein. The data contain 540,000 or so distinct CDR3 sequences, roughly 12% of them singletons. The time point was: newly diagnosed GD, antithyroid drugs for less than 3 months. RNA isolated from PBMCs was used to make the TCR library. These data are also associated with another study on T cells in Graves' hyperthyroidism and ophthalmopathy.

This specimen was peripheral blood mononuclear cells (PBMCs), taken at new diagnosis, from a patient treated with antithyroid drugs. The source of these receptors is a man aged 30 to 45 with Graves disease.

This clonotype has at least ten counts. The CDR3 DNA sequence: TGTGCCAGCAGCGGGGGGAGGGAGGATCAGCCCCAGCATTTT. Protein: CASSGGREDQPQHF. V and J are TRBV2 and TRBJ1-5; D is possibly TRBD1 (5 bases). V lost 6 bases and J lost 5, with 14 bases in between. This CDR3 comprises 14 residues. Germline-derived CDR1 and CDR2 are SNHLY and FYNNEI.

This clonotype was counted at least ten times. The chain is built from TRBV10-3 and TRBJ2-3; tentatively, D is TRBD2 (5 bases). Between the trimmed V and J ends, which lost 3 bases and 9 bases, there was a span of 13 bases. The germline V gene has CDR1 ENHRY and CDR2 SYGVKD. This CDR3 is built from 13 residues. CDR3: CAISEDEGKTQYF. The CDR3, as DNA: TGTGCCATCAGTGAAGATGAGGGTAAGACGCAGTATTTT.

This clonotype was found many times. V is TRBV2 and J is TRBJ2-1; D is undetermined. Trimming took 7 bases from V and 0 from J, leaving 10 bases between them. Germline V CDR1 and CDR2: SNHLY, FYNNEI. This CDR3 is built from 14 residues. The CDR3 DNA sequence: TGTGCCAGCAAGGGTCTGCCCTCCTACAATGAGCAGTTCTTC. It is translated as CASKGLPSYNEQFF.

This clonotype occurred many times. The chain carries TRBV3-1 and TRBJ1-5; tentative D call: TRBD1 (5 bases). Germline V gene lookup returns CDR1 LGHDT and CDR2 YNNKEL (reference sequence). CDR3 length equals 15 residues. V lost 0 bases and J 6 bases, leaving 12 bases between the germline ends. CDR3 loop: CASSQDGGWGQPQHF. The DNA of the CDR3 is TGTGCCAGCAGCCAAGACGGGGGTTGGGGTCAGCCCCAGCATTTT.

This clonotype was detected many times. An end of the junction differs from the germline gene, which may be a read error. The chain is built from TRBV6-2 or TRBV6-3 and TRBJ2-7, with D unclear. The CDR3 is made up of 13 amino acids. Germline V gene lookup returns CDR1 MNHEY and CDR2 SVGEGT. DNA for the CDR3: TGTGCCAGCACCCCGGATAGGGTTTTCGAGCAGTACTTT. It is translated as CASTPDRVFEQYF.

The chain carries TRBV18 and TRBJ2-7; a possible D gene is TRBD2 (5 bases). V was shortened by 0 bases and J by 4 bases, with 10 bases between the two germline ends. The CDR3 runs to 14 residues. From germline, CDR1 is KGHSH and CDR2 LQKENI. The CDR3 loop reads CASSPPARGYEQYF. DNA for the CDR3: TGTGCCAGCTCACCACCTGCCCGGGGTTACGAGCAGTACTTC.

Notes on this clonotype: This may be a read error, as it is one base from a much larger clone. J is TRBJ2-1 and V is TRBV9, with 7 positions matching TRBD1. The DNA end is a closer match to TRBJ2-7, so the J assignment may be wrong. The CDR3 totals 14 residues. Germline CDR1 and CDR2: SGDLS and YYNGEE. The CDR3 bases are TGTGCCAGCAGCCCAGACCAGGGGGAAAATGAGCAGTACTTC. Protein: CASSPDQGENEQYF.

The chain is built from TRBV29-1 and TRBJ2-7; 9 nucleotides align to TRBD1. Germline V gene data show CDR1 as SQVTM and CDR2 as ANQGSEA. Trimming took 6 bases from V and 7 from J; bases not matched to a gene: 7. The CDR3 consists of 12 residues. Here the CDR3 reads CSVGTGPREQYF. The CDR3 bases are TGCAGCGTCGGGACAGGGCCGAGGGAGCAGTACTTC.

The table lists this clonotype with a few counts. V and J are TRBV10-3 and TRBJ2-5; 8 nucleotides align to TRBD2. The CDR3 is 16 residues long. The trim removed 11 bases at V and 5 bases at J, leaving 19 bases unmatched. Germline V gives CDR1 ENHRY, CDR2 SYGVKD. DNA of the CDR3: TGTGCCGACAACCGGGGTAACGGGAGGGCCCGGGAGACCCAGTACTTC. It specifies CADNRGNGRARETQYF.

The CDR3 DNA sequence: TGTGCCAGCAGCTTAGAGTTGACATCGGGGAGAGTTAATGAGCAGTTCTTC. It encodes CASSLELTSGRVNEQFF. The genes are TRBV7-9 and TRBJ2-1; possible D gene TRBD2, 5 bases. Germline V CDR1 and CDR2: SEHNR, FQNEAQ (reference sequence). Between the trimmed V and J ends, which lost 1 base and 7 bases, there was a span of 20 bases. CDR3 size: 17 residues.

This clonotype showed up many times. V gene TRBV30 combines with J gene TRBJ1-1; 7 bases line up with TRBD1. The CDR3 covers 13 residues. Trimming took 3 bases from V and 3 from J; bases not matched to a gene: 4. Germline values: CDR1 GTSNPN, CDR2 SVGIG (reference sequence). CDR3 amino acids: CAWSGQADTEAFF. The CDR3 nucleotides read TGTGCCTGGAGCGGACAGGCAGACACTGAAGCTTTCTTT.

With respect to this clonotype: The junction shows a germline mismatch at one end, possibly a read error. The rearrangement joins TRBV27 to TRBJ2-1, with a weak D call TRBD2 (5 bases). Germline values: CDR1 MNHEY, CDR2 SMNVEV (reference sequence). The CDR3 has 12 amino acids. The CDR3 DNA reads as TGTGTCAGCAGTTCAACTAGTGATGAGCAGTTCTTC. Translated: CVSSSTSDEQFF.

This clonotype was detected only a few times. The rearrangement links TRBV11-2 to TRBJ1-6, with D perhaps matching TRBD1 (6 bases). Germline lookup yields CDR1 SGHAT and CDR2 FQNNGV. Deletions cut 5 bases from V and 7 bases from J, with 18 bases between. The CDR3 has 16 residues. The CDR3 here is CASSPFPGQGNSPLHF. CDR3 DNA sequence: TGTGCCAGCAGCCCCTTCCCCGGGCAGGGGAATTCACCCCTCCACTTT. Together with reference TRBV11-2 and TRBJ1-6, the CDR3 gives the full variable domain: EAGVAQSPRYKIIEKRQSVAFWCNPISGHATLYWYQQILGQGPKLLIQFQNNGVVDDSQLPKDRFSAERLKGVDSTLKIQPAKLEDSAVYLCASSPFPGQGNSPLHFGNGTRLTVT.

This clonotype was picked up many times. The rearrangement joins TRBV6-2 or TRBV6-3 to TRBJ1-4; D uncertain. This CDR3 comprises 15 residues. CDR1 and CDR2 from the germline V gene are MNHEY and SVGEGT. With 0 bases removed from V and 8 bases from J, the gap between germline ends came to 13 bases. The CDR3 reads CASSYSSWSGEKLFF. As DNA, the CDR3 is TGTGCCAGCAGTTACTCGAGTTGGAGCGGGGAAAAACTGTTTTTT.

In regard to this clonotype: A clone one base away is much larger, so this may be a read error. The rearrangement links TRBV6-2 or TRBV6-3 to TRBJ2-1; TRBD2 aligns across 15 bases. The CDR3 runs 21 residues. Germline V gives CDR1 MNHEY, CDR2 SVGEGT. CDR3 nucleotide sequence: TGTGCCAACAGTTACCCTTGGGGTGGGACTAGCGGGAGGCCCCCCTACAATGAGCAGTTCTTC. Encoded protein: CANSYPWGGTSGRPPYNEQFF.

This chain connects TRBV29-1 to TRBJ1-4; D perhaps matches TRBD1 (6 bases). Trimming pared 6 bases from V and 8 bases from J, leaving 22 bases between. CDR1 is SQVTM, CDR2 ANQGSEA, per germline. The CDR3 has 15 residues. DNA for the CDR3: TGCAGCGTCGCCCTCGTAGTCAAGGGGGAAGAAAAACTGTTTTTT. This gives the protein CSVALVVKGEEKLFF.

In regard to this clonotype: Germline is not matched at one junction end, which may reflect a read error. This chain links TRBV9 with TRBJ2-5; 8 positions agree with TRBD2. Germline V lookup: CDR1 SGDLS, CDR2 YYNGEE. The CDR3 is made up of 15 amino acids. As DNA, the CDR3 is TGTGCCAGCAGCGATGGCGGGAGGACTCAAGAAACCCAGTACTTC. It translates to CASSDGGRTQETQYF. Drawing the rest from reference TRBV9 and TRBJ2-5, the complete variable domain is DSGVTQTPKHLITATGQRVTLRCSPRSGDLSVYWYQQSLDQGLQFLIQYYNGEERAKGNILERFSAQQFPDLHSELNLSSLELGDSALYFCASSDGGRTQETQYFGPGTRLLVL.

The genes are TRBV5-1 and TRBJ1-1; unclear D gene. Germline V gives CDR1 SGHRS, CDR2 YFSETQ. V was trimmed by 1 base and J by 3 bases, leaving 7 bases between them. The length of the CDR3 is 13 residues. The CDR3 coding sequence is TGCGCCAGCAGCTTGAGGCTGGACACTGAAGCTTTCTTT. Its protein is CASSLRLDTEAFF.

The rearrangement joins TRBV29-1 to TRBJ2-2; D not resolved. With 7 bases removed from V and 2 bases from J, the gap between germline ends came to 5 bases. The CDR3 is 11 amino acids. Germline lookup yields CDR1 SQVTM and CDR2 ANQGSEA. The CDR3: CSGQNTGELFF. Here the CDR3 DNA reads TGCAGCGGACAAAACACCGGGGAGCTGTTTTTT.

Many counts were recorded for this clonotype. The chain employs TRBV20-1 and TRBJ2-3; D gene ambiguous. Germline CDR1 and CDR2: DFQATT and SNEGSKA (reference sequence). The CDR3 sequence is 15 residues long. V was clipped by 3 bases and J by 1 base, with 14 bases between them. The CDR3 protein is CSARRGFVGTDTQYF. The CDR3 bases are TGCAGTGCTAGGAGAGGATTCGTTGGCACAGATACGCAGTATTTT.

This clonotype was counted many times. The V gene is TRBV20-1, the J gene TRBJ2-3; 10 nucleotides line up with TRBD2. The CDR3 extends over 20 amino acids. From germline, CDR1 is DFQATT and CDR2 SNEGSKA (reference sequence). CDR3 residues: CSLNGGLAVPRGRRTDTQYF. In nucleotides, the CDR3 is TGCAGCCTGAACGGAGGACTAGCGGTCCCTCGCGGGCGACGCACAGATACGCAGTATTTT.

CDR3 amino acids: CASSLTGLAAYEQYF. In DNA, the CDR3 is TGCGCCAGCAGCTTAACGGGACTAGCGGCCTACGAGCAGTACTTC. This rearrangement joins TRBV5-1 to TRBJ2-7, with 11 bases that match TRBD2. The trim removed 2 bases at V and 2 bases at J, leaving 3 bases unmatched. CDR1 and CDR2 (germline): SGHRS, YFSETQ. There are 15 residues in the CDR3.